Shown below are 16 T cell receptor beta chains from a single sample sequenced in a study of T cell responses to AZD1222 COVID-19 vaccine. Produced via immunoSEQ multiplex PCR; TCRdb's table is partial and in-frame only. This repertoire includes around 150,000 clones. Sequencing input: peripheral blood. Receptors were obtained from an adult in good health.

This chain connects TRBV4-2 to TRBJ2-7; no reliable D call. Germline lookup yields CDR1 LGHNA and CDR2 YNFKEQ. The CDR3 covers 16 residues. V dropped 0 bases and J dropped 7 bases, with 19 bases sitting between them. The CDR3: CASSQDFYLRPLEQYF. The CDR3 coding sequence is TGTGCCAGCAGCCAAGATTTTTACCTTCGCCCCTTGGAGCAGTACTTC.

The chain carries TRBV2 and TRBJ1-2, with D hard to call. Deletions cut 5 bases from V and 3 bases from J, with 13 bases between. Germline V CDR1 and CDR2: SNHLY, FYNNEI. The CDR3 spans 14 residues. The CDR3 sequence: CASSRGREDYGYTF. The CDR3, as DNA: TGTGCCAGCAGTCGCGGCAGAGAGGACTATGGCTACACCTTC. The variable domain in full, with the rest retrieved from reference TRBV2 and TRBJ1-2, is EPEVTQTPSHQVTQMGQEVILRCVPISNHLYFYWYRQILGQKVEFLVSFYNNEISEKSEIFDDQFSVERPDGSNFTLKIRSTKLEDSAMYFCASSRGREDYGYTFGSGTRLTVV.

The chain has TRBV6-2 or TRBV6-3 and TRBJ2-1; D might be TRBD1 (6 bases). V lost 5 bases, J lost 3 bases, and 14 bases lay in between. CDR3 length: 15 residues. Germline V gene sequence: CDR1 MNHEY, CDR2 SVGEGT. The CDR3 DNA reads TGTGCCAGCAGTCAGGGGACGGGAAGCTACAATGAGCAGTTCTTC. It encodes CASSQGTGSYNEQFF.

The chain combines TRBV3-1 (or the pseudogene TRBV3-2) with TRBJ2-7, with TRBD1 matching 10 bases. Germline V gene lookup returns CDR1 LGHDT and CDR2 YNNKEL (reference sequence). The CDR3 sequence is 18 residues long. V lost 0 bases, J lost 1 base, and 9 bases stayed unmatched. CDR3 sequence (DNA): TGTGCCAGCAGCCAAGATCCGGGACAGGGGCGGATATCCTACGAGCAGTACTTC. It codes for CASSQDPGQGRISYEQYF.

V gene TRBV5-6 combines with J gene TRBJ2-1; 10 nucleotides align to TRBD1. Germline V CDR1 and CDR2: SGHDT, YYEEEE. The length of the CDR3 is 12 residues. With 0 bases clipped from V and 14 bases from J, the junction kept 2 bases outside the gene matches. The DNA for the CDR3 is TGTGCCAGCAGCTTGGGGGACAGGGGTGAGTTCTTC. This gives the protein CASSLGDRGEFF.

The CDR3 region has the DNA TGTGCCAGCAGTTTATCAGCCTATGAGCAGTTCTTC. Translated, it gives CASSLSAYEQFF. V and J are TRBV12-3 or TRBV12-4 and TRBJ2-1; D is undetermined. Trimming took off 2 bases at V and 8 bases at J, with 7 bases between the two ends. The CDR3 contains 12 residues.

The rearrangement uses TRBV28 and TRBJ2-7; D is possibly TRBD1 (6 bases). The CDR3 spans 14 residues. Germline V gives CDR1 MDHEN, CDR2 SYDVKM. The germline V and J ends were trimmed by 2 bases and 1 base, with 9 bases remaining between them. The CDR3 region has the DNA TGTGCCAGCAGTTTAGTAGGGACATCCTACGAGCAGTACTTC. As protein: CASSLVGTSYEQYF.

CDR3 loop: CASSQAAGAETQYF. DNA for the CDR3: TGTGCCAGCAGCCAAGCTGCGGGGGCGGAGACCCAGTACTTC. This chain connects TRBV3-1 (or the pseudogene TRBV3-2) to TRBJ2-5; TRBD2 is a possible D gene (7 bases). CDR3 size: 14 residues. Trimming removed 1 base at V and 5 bases at J, with 11 bases between. Germline CDR1 and CDR2: LGHDT and YNNKEL (reference sequence).

V and J are TRBV6-6 and TRBJ1-5; D remains unclear. The CDR3 spans 14 residues. Germline loops: CDR1 MNHNY, CDR2 SVGAGI (reference sequence). V was trimmed by 4 bases and J by 6 bases, leaving 13 bases between them. The CDR3 spells CASSSRGPSQPQHF. In DNA form, the CDR3 reads TGTGCCAGCAGTTCCCGAGGGCCGAGTCAGCCCCAGCATTTT.

The chain combines TRBV7-9 with TRBJ2-7; D uncertain. This CDR3 contains 14 residues. V lost 5 bases and J 0 bases, leaving 11 bases between the germline ends. The germline V gene encodes CDR1 SEHNR and CDR2 FQNEAQ (reference sequence). The DNA for the CDR3 is TGTGCCAGCAGCCTCGGGCAGAGCTCCTACGAGCAGTACTTC. Translating it yields CASSLGQSSYEQYF.

The CDR3 reads CASSLDRGSYGYTF. For the CDR3, the DNA is TGTGCCAGCAGCTTAGACAGAGGTAGCTATGGCTACACCTTC. The chain employs TRBV7-2 and TRBJ1-2; no clear D gene. This CDR3 is built from 14 residues. V gave up 1 base and J gave up 4 bases, with 10 bases separating them. Germline V gene sequence: CDR1 SGHTA, CDR2 FQGNSA.

The chain is built from TRBV2 and TRBJ1-5, with a tentative D call TRBD1 (6 bases). CDR3 size: 17 residues. CDR1 and CDR2 (germline): SNHLY, FYNNEI. V was cut by 5 bases and J by 2 bases, with 19 bases left in between. The CDR3 DNA reads as TGTGCCAGCAGTCTTAACCAACAGGGTGGGGGCAATCAGCCCCAGCATTTT. This encodes CASSLNQQGGGNQPQHF.

This chain connects TRBV6-5 to TRBJ2-3, with TRBD1 identical over 11 bases. Unmatched junction bases numbered 5, after V lost 6 bases and J lost 3 bases. This CDR3 is 15 amino acids long. Germline lookup yields CDR1 MNHEY and CDR2 SVGAGI. The CDR3, as DNA: TGTGCCAGCAGCCGGACAGGGGGCTCGACAGATACGCAGTATTTT. Its protein is CASSRTGGSTDTQYF.

V usage is TRBV5-1 and J usage is TRBJ1-2; possibly TRBD1 for D (5 bases). V shed 0 bases and J shed 4 bases, with 13 bases lying between them. This CDR3 contains 15 residues. Germline assignment: CDR1 SGHRS and CDR2 YFSETQ. The CDR3 spells CASSLDPGLTYGYTF. DNA of the CDR3: TGCGCCAGCAGCTTGGATCCGGGACTGACCTATGGCTACACCTTC.

The rearrangement joins TRBV4-1 to TRBJ1-2; 9 positions agree with TRBD1. Germline V gives CDR1 MGHRA, CDR2 YSYEKL. This CDR3 spans 16 amino acids. J gave up 5 bases and V 3 bases, and 10 bases lay outside the gene matches. The CDR3 DNA reads as TGCGCCAGCAGCCAGGACGAGGACAGGGGACGGTATGGCTACACCTTC. Translation gives CASSQDEDRGRYGYTF.

This chain connects TRBV5-6 to TRBJ2-2; D not resolved. The CDR3 totals 16 residues. CDR1 and CDR2 (germline): SGHDT, YYEEEE. V was cut by 1 base and J by 3 bases, with 13 bases left in between. CDR3 DNA sequence: TGTGCCAGCAGCTTGTCGGGTAGGGATTACACCGGGGAGCTGTTTTTT. Translation: CASSLSGRDYTGELFF. Combining the CDR3 with reference TRBV5-6 and TRBJ2-2 gives the whole variable domain DAGVTQSPTHLIKTRGQQVTLRCSPKSGHDTVSWYQQALGQGPQFIFQYYEEEERQRGNFPDRFSGHQFPNYSSELNVNALLLGDSALYLCASSLSGRDYTGELFFGEGSRLTVL.